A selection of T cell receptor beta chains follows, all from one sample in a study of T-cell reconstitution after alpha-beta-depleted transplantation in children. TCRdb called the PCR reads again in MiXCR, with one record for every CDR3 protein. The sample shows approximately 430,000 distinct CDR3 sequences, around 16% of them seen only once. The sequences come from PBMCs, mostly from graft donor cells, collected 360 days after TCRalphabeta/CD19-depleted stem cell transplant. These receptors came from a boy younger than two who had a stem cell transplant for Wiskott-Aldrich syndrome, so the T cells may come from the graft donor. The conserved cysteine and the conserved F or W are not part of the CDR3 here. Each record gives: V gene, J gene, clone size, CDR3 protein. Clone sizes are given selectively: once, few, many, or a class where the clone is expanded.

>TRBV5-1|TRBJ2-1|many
ASSFTRGVSYNEQF
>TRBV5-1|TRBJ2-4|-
ASSFGDTQSVQY
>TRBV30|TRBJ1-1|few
AWSRGMNTEAF
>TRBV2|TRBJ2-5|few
ASSPEAGSQY
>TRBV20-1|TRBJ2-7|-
SASRKQY
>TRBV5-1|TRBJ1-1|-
ASSLAGGLAF
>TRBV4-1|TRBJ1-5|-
ASSPYTGRPQH
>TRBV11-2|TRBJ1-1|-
ASSLDRARTEAF
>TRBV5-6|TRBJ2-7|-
ASSIDTGYEQY
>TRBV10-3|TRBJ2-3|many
AISKGTSRYTQY
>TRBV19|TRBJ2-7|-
ASSIYRGPYYEQY
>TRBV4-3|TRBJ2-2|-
ASSQGLTSGRSTGELF
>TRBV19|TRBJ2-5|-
ASNPTGVVQETQY
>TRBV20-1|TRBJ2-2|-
SAVPGTGTGELF
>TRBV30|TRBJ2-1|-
AWSVAVLAGSYNEQF
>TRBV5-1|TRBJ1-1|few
ASSLGKGWNTEAF
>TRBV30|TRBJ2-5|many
AWKRLLTETQY
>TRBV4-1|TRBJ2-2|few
ASSQNRAGELF
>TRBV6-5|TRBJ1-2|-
ASSSDRGLDGYT
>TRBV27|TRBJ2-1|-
ASNLLAGPLNEQF
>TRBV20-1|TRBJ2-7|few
SARVDRVGEQY
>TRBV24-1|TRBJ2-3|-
ATTGSTDTQY
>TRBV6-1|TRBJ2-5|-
ASSPSSGEYQETQY
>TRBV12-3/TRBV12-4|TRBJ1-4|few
ASKSGTGSEKLF
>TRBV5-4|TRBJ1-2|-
ASSVYRLENGYT
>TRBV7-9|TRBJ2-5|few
ASSLQGRGETQY
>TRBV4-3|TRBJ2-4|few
ASSQDPPQGYAPRNIQY
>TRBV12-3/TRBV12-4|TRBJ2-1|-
ASSTRRTGNEQF
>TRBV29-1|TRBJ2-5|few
SVSQIETQY
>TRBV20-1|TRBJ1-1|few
SARSGYRANTEAF
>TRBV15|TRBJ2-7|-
ATSRDRRQGHIYEQY
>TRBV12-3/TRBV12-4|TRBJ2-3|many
ASSLGARNTDTQY
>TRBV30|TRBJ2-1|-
AWSGFGPGQPYNEQF
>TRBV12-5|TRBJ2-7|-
ASGLASPGPYPYEQY
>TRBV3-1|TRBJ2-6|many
ASTIDGANVLT
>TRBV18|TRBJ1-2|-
ASSPGPRNYGYT
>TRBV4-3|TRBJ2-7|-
ASSQALAPTTNFYEQY
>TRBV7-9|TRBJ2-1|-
ASSLVQGSYNEQF
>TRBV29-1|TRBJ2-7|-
SVLFPGAGEQY
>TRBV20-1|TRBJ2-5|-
SAPTGLTQETQY
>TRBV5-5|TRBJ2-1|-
ASSLVSNSQKTYNEQF
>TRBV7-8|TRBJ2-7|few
ASSFAGQGYEQY
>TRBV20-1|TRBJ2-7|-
SARLAGGSYEQY